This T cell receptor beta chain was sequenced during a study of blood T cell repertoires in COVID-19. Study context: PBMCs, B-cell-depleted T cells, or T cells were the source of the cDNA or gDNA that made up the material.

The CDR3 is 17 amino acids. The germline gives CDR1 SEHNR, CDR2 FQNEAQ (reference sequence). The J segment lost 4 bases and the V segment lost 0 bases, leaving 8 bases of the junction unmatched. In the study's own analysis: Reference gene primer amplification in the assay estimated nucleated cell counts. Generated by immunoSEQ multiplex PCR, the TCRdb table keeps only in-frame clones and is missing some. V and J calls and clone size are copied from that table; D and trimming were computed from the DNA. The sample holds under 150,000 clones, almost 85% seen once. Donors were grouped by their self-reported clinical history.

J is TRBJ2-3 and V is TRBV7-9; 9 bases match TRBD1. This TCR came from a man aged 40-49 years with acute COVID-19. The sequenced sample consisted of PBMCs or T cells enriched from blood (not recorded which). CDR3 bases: TGTGCCAGCAGCTTAGCCGGACCGGGACAGGGAGCAGATACGCAGTATTTT. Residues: CASSLAGPGQGADTQYF.